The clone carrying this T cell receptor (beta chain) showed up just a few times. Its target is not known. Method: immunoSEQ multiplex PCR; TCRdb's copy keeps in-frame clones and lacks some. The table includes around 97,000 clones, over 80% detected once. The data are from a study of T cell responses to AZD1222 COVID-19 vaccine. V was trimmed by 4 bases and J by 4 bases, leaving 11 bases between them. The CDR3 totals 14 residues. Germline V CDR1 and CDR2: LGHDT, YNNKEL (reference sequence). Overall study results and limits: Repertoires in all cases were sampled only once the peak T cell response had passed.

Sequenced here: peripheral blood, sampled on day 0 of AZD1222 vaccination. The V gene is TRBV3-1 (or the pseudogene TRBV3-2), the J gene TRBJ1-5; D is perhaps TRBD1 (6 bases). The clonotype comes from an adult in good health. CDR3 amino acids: CASSRSGQNQPQHF. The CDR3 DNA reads TGTGCCAGCAGCCGATCTGGACAGAATCAGCCCCAGCATTTT.